One sample yielded the 26 T cell receptor beta chains listed below, sequenced in a study of identical twins. TCRdb processed the 5' RACE reads anew with MiXCR; each CDR3 protein has one entry. The sample has around 490,000 distinct CDR3 sequences; approximately 20% are singletons. Separately, the same data were catalogued under a study of yellow fever vaccine responses in identical twins.

The material sequenced was CD4+ T cells sorted from blood. All receptors come from a woman aged 18-35 years in good health.

The chain recombines TRBV5-1 with TRBJ2-2, with TRBD1 matching 9 bases. The CDR3 is 16 amino acids. Germline assignment: CDR1 SGHRS and CDR2 YFSETQ. The J segment lost 2 bases and the V segment lost 4 bases, leaving 6 bases of the junction unmatched. The CDR3 here is CASSQTGGSNTGELFF. In nucleotides, the CDR3 is TGCGCCAGCAGCCAAACAGGGGGCTCCAACACCGGGGAGCTGTTTTTT.

The sample holds a few counts of this clonotype. The chain combines TRBV2 with TRBJ1-1; D not certain. CDR3 length: 14 residues. The V and J ends lost 4 bases and 1 base respectively, with 10 bases between them. Germline CDR1 SNHLY, CDR2 FYNNEI. The CDR3 region has the DNA TGTGCCAGCAGTGTTAGGACGGAGAACACTGAAGCTTTCTTT. It translates to CASSVRTENTEAFF.

The chain employs TRBV20-1 and TRBJ1-1, with 8 positions matching TRBD1. V was clipped by 3 bases and J by 6 bases; unmatched bases: 12. CDR3 size: 15 residues. CDR1 and CDR2 from the germline V gene are DFQATT and SNEGSKA (reference sequence). In DNA form, the CDR3 reads TGCAGTGCTAGCCCATTGGACAGGGAACTAGCTGAAGCTTTCTTT. Translation: CSASPLDRELAEAFF.

The chain carries TRBV29-1 and TRBJ2-2; D is undetermined. CDR1 and CDR2 (germline): SQVTM, ANQGSEA. The CDR3 is 13 amino acids. Trimming removed 6 bases at V and 4 bases at J, with 12 bases between. Written as DNA, the CDR3 is TGCAGCGTCGCCCCCACTTCCACCGGGGAGCTGTTTTTT. As protein: CSVAPTSTGELFF.

This CDR3 is CATTETRGEAFF. As DNA, the CDR3 is TGTGCCACGACAGAAACGAGAGGTGAAGCTTTCTTT. This chain links TRBV6-1 with TRBJ1-1, with a weak D call TRBD1 (5 bases). V was cut by 10 bases and J by 7 bases, with 16 bases left in between. CDR3 size: 12 residues. CDR1 is MNHNS, CDR2 SASEGT, per germline.

This chain joins TRBV12-3 or TRBV12-4 and TRBJ1-3; D is undetermined. The V end lost 2 bases, the J end lost 9 bases, and 11 bases lay between the germline ends. The CDR3 runs to 13 residues. The CDR3 is CASSLRGEATIYF. The DNA for the CDR3 is TGTGCCAGCAGTTTACGGGGTGAAGCCACCATATATTTT.

This clonotype was picked up a small number of times. The gene calls are TRBV5-1 and TRBJ1-5, with TRBD1 matching 9 bases. Germline V gene data show CDR1 as SGHRS and CDR2 as YFSETQ. With V trimmed by 4 bases and J by 8 bases, 10 bases remained unmatched. The CDR3 is made up of 15 amino acids. Written as DNA, the CDR3 is TGCGCCAGCAGCCTCGGGACAGGGATTGATGAGCCCCAGCATTTT. It translates to CASSLGTGIDEPQHF.

Only a few counts were recorded for this clonotype. This chain connects TRBV20-1 to TRBJ2-5; a possible D gene is TRBD2 (5 bases). CDR1 DFQATT and CDR2 SNEGSKA come from the germline V gene (reference sequence). The length of the CDR3 is 13 residues. V shed 1 base and J shed 5 bases, with 11 bases lying between them. CDR3 residues: CSARGVREETQYF. As DNA, the CDR3 is TGCAGTGCTAGAGGGGTGAGGGAGGAGACCCAGTACTTC.

The V gene is TRBV12-3 or TRBV12-4, the J gene TRBJ2-2; TRBD2 agrees at 11 bases. V lost 10 bases and J lost 2; bases outside the gene matches: 18. This CDR3 spans 19 amino acids. CDR3 nucleotide sequence: TGTGCCATTACCCTACCGGGACTAGCGGAGGGGTTCAACACCGGGGAGCTGTTTTTT. This translates into CAITLPGLAEGFNTGELFF.

This clonotype showed up many times. The rearrangement joins TRBV7-6 to TRBJ2-5; D is perhaps TRBD1 (6 bases). Per germline, CDR1 SGHVS and CDR2 FNYEAQ. CDR3 size: 18 residues. Trimming removed 1 base from V and 1 base from J, with 19 bases in between. For the CDR3, the DNA is TGTGCCAGCAGCTTAGATCCCCAAAAACAGGGAGTCCAAGAGACCCAGTACTTC. This codes for CASSLDPQKQGVQETQYF. Drawing the rest from reference TRBV7-6 and TRBJ2-5, the complete variable domain is GAGVSQSPRYKVTKRGQDVALRCDPISGHVSLYWYRQALGQGPEFLTYFNYEAQQDKSGLPNDRFSAERPEGSISTLTIQRTEQRDSAMYRCASSLDPQKQGVQETQYFGPGTRLLVL.

This clonotype was counted between two and nine times. The V and J genes are TRBV6-5 and TRBJ1-1; 9 bases are shared with TRBD1. The CDR3 runs 14 residues. Germline values: CDR1 MNHEY, CDR2 SVGAGI. Trimming at V came to 2 bases and at J to 6 bases, leaving 4 bases not matched to a gene. Here the CDR3 DNA reads TGTGCCAGCAGTTACCACAGGGGGCGCGCTGAAGCTTTCTTT. Translating gives CASSYHRGRAEAFF.

The V gene is TRBV10-3, the J gene TRBJ2-2; no clear D gene. Germline V gene lookup returns CDR1 ENHRY and CDR2 SYGVKD. Trimming cost V 6 bases and J 5 bases, with 13 bases left between them. There are 14 residues in the CDR3. CDR3 DNA sequence: TGTGCCATCAGGTTCGATCCGAGTACCGGGGAGCTGTTTTTT. Translation gives CAIRFDPSTGELFF.

The chain couples TRBV7-9 to TRBJ2-3; 8 nucleotides line up with TRBD2. Germline V lookup: CDR1 SEHNR, CDR2 FQNEAQ (reference sequence). This CDR3 spans 13 amino acids. The J segment lost 12 bases and the V segment lost 0 bases, leaving 5 bases of the junction unmatched. The CDR3 reads CASSLALSGGQYF. DNA of the CDR3: TGTGCCAGCAGCTTAGCGCTGAGCGGGGGACAGTATTTT. The full variable domain, rest sourced from reference TRBV7-9 and TRBJ2-3, is DTGVSQNPRHKITKRGQNVTFRCDPISEHNRLYWYRQTLGQGPEFLTYFQNEAQLEKSRLLSDRFSAERPKGSFSTLEIQRTEQGDSAMYLCASSLALSGGQYFGPGTRLTVL.

This clonotype occurred a few times. This rearrangement joins TRBV4-1 to TRBJ2-5; D is ambiguous. Germline values: CDR1 MGHRA, CDR2 YSYEKL. Trimming removed 1 base at V and 2 bases at J, with 8 bases between. The CDR3 is made up of 14 amino acids. CDR3 nucleotide sequence: TGCGCCAGCAGCCAAGTAGGTGTTCAAGAGACCCAGTACTTC. Its protein product is CASSQVGVQETQYF.

This clonotype was observed a few times. This chain joins TRBV5-1 and TRBJ2-3; either TRBD1 or TRBD2 may fit D (5 bases each). CDR1 SGHRS and CDR2 YFSETQ come from the germline V gene. Trimming stripped 8 bases from V and 2 bases from J, with 15 bases between. This CDR3 spans 14 amino acids. CDR3 DNA: TGCGCCAGTACAAGCGGACACGACACAGATACGCAGTATTTT. Residues: CASTSGHDTDTQYF.

The CDR3 loop reads CASSDTGLAGDTDTQYF. CDR3 DNA: TGCGCCAGCAGTGATACGGGACTAGCGGGGGATACAGATACGCAGTATTTT. This chain connects TRBV10-2 to TRBJ2-3; 14 bases are a match to TRBD2. The germline CDR1 and CDR2 sequences are WSHSY and SAAADI. The CDR3 runs 17 residues. The V and J ends lost 3 bases and 3 bases, in that order; junction bases with no gene match: 5.

The V and J genes are TRBV29-1 and TRBJ2-7; 9 bases are shared with TRBD1. Germline CDR1 is SQVTM and CDR2 is ANQGSEA. V gave up 1 base and J gave up 1 base; unmatched junction bases: 5. This CDR3 has 15 residues. The CDR3 nucleotides are TGCAGCGTTGAAGGGACAGGGGATATGTCCTACGAGCAGTACGTC. This encodes CSVEGTGDMSYEQYV.

This clonotype was picked up a small number of times. The chain has TRBV27 and TRBJ1-2, with 9 positions matching TRBD1. Germline CDR1 MNHEY, CDR2 SMNVEV (reference sequence). With 7 bases clipped from V and 5 bases from J, the junction kept 5 bases outside the gene matches. This CDR3 has 13 amino acids. CDR3 amino acids: CASKTGTGYGYTF. The CDR3, as DNA: TGTGCCAGCAAAACCGGGACAGGGTATGGCTACACCTTC.

J is TRBJ2-6 and V is TRBV3-1; D is unclear. The germline gives CDR1 LGHDT, CDR2 YNNKEL (reference sequence). V lost 4 bases to trimming and J lost 5 bases, with 15 bases between them. This CDR3 is 16 amino acids long. The CDR3 reads CASSRNTFGWANVLTF. CDR3 DNA sequence: TGTGCCAGCAGCCGCAATACCTTTGGTTGGGCCAACGTCCTGACTTTC.

This clonotype was counted a single time. The chain uses TRBV12-3 or TRBV12-4 and TRBJ2-7; D is possibly TRBD1 or TRBD2 (5 bases each). The CDR3 sequence is 16 residues long. The V and J ends lost 1 base and 0 bases respectively, with 13 bases between them. CDR3 amino acids: CASSLGSGRNSYEQYF. CDR3 nucleotide sequence: TGTGCCAGCAGTTTAGGGTCGGGGCGGAACTCCTACGAGCAGTACTTC.

The V call is TRBV24-1, the J call TRBJ2-5; 8 bases fit TRBD1. CDR1 and CDR2 from the germline V gene are KGHDR and SFDVKD. The CDR3 is 15 amino acids. V trimming: 4 bases; J trimming: 5 bases; junction bases outside the gene matches: 8. The CDR3 region is CATSDPGQGSETQYF. The CDR3 region has the DNA TGTGCCACCAGTGACCCCGGACAGGGATCGGAGACCCAGTACTTC.

This clonotype was counted a few times. This rearrangement joins TRBV4-1 to TRBJ1-3; D unresolved. Trimming cost V 2 bases and J 4 bases, with 12 bases left between them. Per germline, CDR1 MGHRA and CDR2 YSYEKL. The CDR3 sequence is 15 residues long. The CDR3 nucleotides read TGCGCCAGCAGCCAACGGACGGGAGGCGGAAACACCATATATTTT. Translating it yields CASSQRTGGGNTIYF.

Points on this clonotype: At one end the junction does not follow the germline gene, possibly because of a read error. The gene calls are TRBV12-3 or TRBV12-4 and TRBJ2-3, with TRBD1 identical over 7 bases. The CDR3 has 18 amino acids. CDR3 bases: TGTACCAGCTGTCCGTTCCCCCGGGACAGCATTAGCACAGATACGCAGTATTTT. Its protein is CTSCPFPRDSISTDTQYF.

This clonotype was observed a handful of times. The CDR3 sequence: CASSFGARQGNEQYV. The CDR3 coding sequence is TGTGCCAGCAGCTTCGGGGCCCGACAGGGTAACGAGCAGTACGTC. The gene calls are TRBV7-8 and TRBJ2-7; TRBD1 agrees at 7 bases. Germline trimming cut 3 bases from V and 5 bases from J; bases unmatched to any gene: 10. Germline values: CDR1 SGHVS, CDR2 FQNEAQ. This CDR3 contains 15 residues.

CDR3 sequence reads: CASAGPSGNTIYF. The CDR3 coding sequence is TGCGCCAGCGCGGGGCCCTCTGGAAACACCATATATTTT. This rearrangement joins TRBV5-1 to TRBJ1-3, with a tentative D call TRBD1 (5 bases). This CDR3 spans 13 amino acids. Germline V gene sequence: CDR1 SGHRS, CDR2 YFSETQ. Trimming shortened V by 7 bases and J by 0 bases, and 8 bases separated the two germline ends. Drawing the rest from reference TRBV5-1 and TRBJ1-3, the complete variable domain is KAGVTQTPRYLIKTRGQQVTLSCSPISGHRSVSWYQQTPGQGLQFLFEYFSETQRNKGNFPGRFSGRQFSNSRSEMNVSTLELGDSALYLCASAGPSGNTIYFGEGSWLTVV.

This clonotype came up a few times. In DNA form, the CDR3 reads TGTGCCAGCAGTTTATCTAGATCCAATGAGCAGTTCTTC. Its protein is CASSLSRSNEQFF. V and J are TRBV28 and TRBJ2-1; D remains ambiguous. Germline loops: CDR1 MDHEN, CDR2 SYDVKM. Deletions cut 1 base from V and 6 bases from J, with 7 bases between. The CDR3 runs 13 residues.